These 18 T cell receptor beta chains were sequenced from one sample in a study of T cell repertoires in cytomegalovirus infection. TCRdb reanalysed the reads using MiXCR and keeps one entry per CDR3 protein. In the table there are more than 400,000 distinct CDR3 sequences, less than 30% of which are singletons. Material: PBMCs. Source of these receptors: a human donor in good health (CMV status not recorded). Some clones in this sample may be carry-over from other donors' samples.

V is TRBV12-3 or TRBV12-4 and J is TRBJ2-7, with a tentative D call TRBD1 (6 bases). The V end was cut by 2 bases, the J end by 7 bases, with 12 bases between. The length of the CDR3 is 13 residues. The CDR3 region has the DNA TGTGCCAGCAGTTTAACAGGGTCTGGGGAGCAGTACGTC. Translation: CASSLTGSGEQYV.

The table lists this clonotype with a few counts. This chain connects TRBV19 to TRBJ2-3; TRBD2 matches 9 bases. The CDR3 covers 17 residues. J was trimmed by 4 bases and V by 4 bases; bases with no gene match: 12. Germline CDR1 is LNHDA and CDR2 is SQIVND (reference sequence). The CDR3 sequence is CASSTRLLAGEADTQYF. DNA of the CDR3: TGTGCCAGTAGTACTCGTTTGTTAGCGGGAGAAGCAGATACGCAGTATTTT. The full variable domain, with the rest looked up from reference TRBV19 and TRBJ2-3, is DGGITQSPKYLFRKEGQNVTLSCEQNLNHDAMYWYRQDPGQGLRLIYYSQIVNDFQKGDIAEGYSVSREKKESFPLTVTSAQKNPTAFYLCASSTRLLAGEADTQYFGPGTRLTVL.

This clonotype turned up a few times. J is TRBJ2-2 and V is TRBV7-3, with D perhaps matching TRBD2 (7 bases). Germline assignment: CDR1 SGHTA and CDR2 FQGTGA. The V gene lost 3 bases and the J gene lost 3 bases, with 20 bases spanning the gap. The CDR3 runs to 18 residues. The CDR3 DNA reads TGTGCCAGCAGCTTCCGCCATGAGGGGGGGCGCGACACCGGGGAGCTGTTTTTT. It specifies CASSFRHEGGRDTGELFF.

The rearrangement uses TRBV10-3 and TRBJ2-2; unclear D gene. The CDR3 contains 13 residues. The ends were cut back, 5 bases at V and 7 bases at J, with 11 bases in the middle. CDR1 ENHRY and CDR2 SYGVKD come from the germline V gene. CDR3 bases: TGTGCCATCAGTCTCGCAACCCTCGGGGAGCTGTTTTTT. This translates into CAISLATLGELFF.

V is TRBV30 and J is TRBJ2-1, with a tentative D call TRBD2 (6 bases). CDR3 length: 15 amino acids. Germline CDR1 GTSNPN, CDR2 SVGIG (reference sequence). Trimming stripped 8 bases from V and 4 bases from J, with 21 bases between. The CDR3 nucleotides are TGTGCCCGGGCGGCGGGATCGTCGGGATACAATGAGCAGTTCTTC. This encodes CARAAGSSGYNEQFF. Full variable domain (rest looked up from reference TRBV30 and TRBJ2-1): SQTIHQWPATLVQPVGSPLSLECTVEGTSNPNLYWYRQAAGRGLQLLFYSVGIGQISSEVPQNLSASRPQDRQFILSSKKLLLSDSGFYLCARAAGSSGYNEQFFGPGTRLTVL.

This clonotype was seen more than once but under ten times. The V gene is TRBV29-1, the J gene TRBJ2-6, with 7 bases identical to TRBD1. The CDR3 runs to 14 residues. The germline V gene encodes CDR1 SQVTM and CDR2 ANQGSEA. Trimming cost V 6 bases and J 4 bases; bases outside gene matches: 6. The DNA of the CDR3 is TGCAGCGTGGGTACAGGGGCCGGGGCCAACGTCCTGACTTTC. Its protein product is CSVGTGAGANVLTF. Filled out from reference TRBV29-1 and TRBJ2-6, the complete variable domain reads SAVISQKPSRDICQRGTSLTIQCQVDSQVTMMFWYRQQPGQSLTLIATANQGSEATYESGFVIDKFPISRPNLTFSTLTVSNMSPEDSSIYLCSVGTGAGANVLTFGAGSRLTVL.

V gene TRBV24-1 combines with J gene TRBJ2-1; D is perhaps TRBD1 (6 bases). CDR3 length: 14 amino acids. Germline assignment: CDR1 KGHDR and CDR2 SFDVKD. Trimming took off 2 bases at V and 2 bases at J, with 6 bases between the two ends. CDR3 in amino acids: CATSDSGAYNEQFF. CDR3 nucleotides: TGTGCCACCAGTGATTCAGGGGCCTACAATGAGCAGTTCTTC.

This clonotype was seen repeatedly, ten times or more. This chain uses TRBV7-6 with TRBJ1-1; D not resolved. The CDR3 sequence is 14 residues long. V was trimmed by 5 bases and J by 2 bases, leaving 12 bases between them. Germline CDR1 is SGHVS and CDR2 is FNYEAQ. The CDR3 DNA follows: TGTGCCAGCAGCCTTGACATAGGAAACACTGAAGCTTTCTTT. It is translated as CASSLDIGNTEAFF.

Only one count was recorded for this clonotype. V gene TRBV5-1 combines with J gene TRBJ2-1; D is possibly TRBD1 or TRBD2 (5 bases each). This CDR3 comprises 15 residues. Trimming stripped 1 base from V and 6 bases from J, with 14 bases between. Germline V gives CDR1 SGHRS, CDR2 YFSETQ. The CDR3 protein is CASSLYYPGTNEQFF. DNA of the CDR3: TGCGCCAGCAGCTTGTACTACCCTGGGACCAATGAGCAGTTCTTC. Drawing the rest from reference TRBV5-1 and TRBJ2-1, the complete variable domain is KAGVTQTPRYLIKTRGQQVTLSCSPISGHRSVSWYQQTPGQGLQFLFEYFSETQRNKGNFPGRFSGRQFSNSRSEMNVSTLELGDSALYLCASSLYYPGTNEQFFGPGTRLTVL.

This clonotype was detected only a few times. The rearrangement joins TRBV6-1 to TRBJ1-6; 7 bases are shared with TRBD1. J was trimmed by 6 bases and V by 7 bases; bases with no gene match: 6. The CDR3 loop spans 14 amino acids. Germline V gives CDR1 MNHNS, CDR2 SASEGT. The CDR3 DNA is TGTGCCAGCATCCCAGGGGGAGGTAATTCACCCCTCCACTTT. Its translation is CASIPGGGNSPLHF.

This clonotype was detected many times. The chain joins TRBV7-2 to TRBJ2-1; 8 nucleotides match TRBD2. Trimming cost V 5 bases and J 4 bases; bases outside gene matches: 10. Per germline, CDR1 SGHTA and CDR2 FQGNSA. The CDR3 totals 16 residues. The CDR3 loop is CASSPAGTRGYNEQFF. In DNA form, the CDR3 reads TGTGCCAGCAGCCCCGCCGGGACTAGGGGATACAATGAGCAGTTCTTC.

V and J are TRBV15 and TRBJ2-7, with TRBD2 identical over 14 bases. CDR3 size: 19 residues. Per germline, CDR1 LNHNV and CDR2 YYDKDF (reference sequence). V gave up 1 base and J gave up 6 bases; unmatched junction bases: 14. CDR3 protein: CATSRGSPGGLAGDSEQYF. The DNA of the CDR3 is TGTGCCACCAGCAGAGGATCCCCCGGGGGACTAGCGGGAGACTCCGAGCAGTACTTC.

This clonotype was seen more than once but under ten times. V and J are TRBV24-1 and TRBJ2-1, with D perhaps TRBD2 (5 bases). The V gene lost 3 bases and the J gene lost 12 bases, with 11 bases spanning the gap. Germline V lookup: CDR1 KGHDR, CDR2 SFDVKD. The CDR3 runs to 12 residues. The CDR3 region has the DNA TGTGCCACCAGTGATCCGGGGAGAGGGCAGTTCTTC. It encodes CATSDPGRGQFF.

In this sample, this clonotype turned up a few times. The genes are TRBV6-2 or TRBV6-3 and TRBJ1-3; tentatively, D is TRBD1 (5 bases). Germline V gene sequence: CDR1 MNHEY, CDR2 SVGEGT. This CDR3 region has 15 residues. V lost 6 bases to trimming and J lost 0 bases, with 12 bases between them. CDR3 nucleotide sequence: TGTGCCAGCAGGCGGGACGCATACTCTGGAAACACCATATATTTT. Its protein product is CASRRDAYSGNTIYF.

This rearrangement joins TRBV7-2 to TRBJ1-2, with TRBD1 matching over 7 bases. Unmatched junction bases numbered 10, after V lost 5 bases and J lost 4 bases. The length of the CDR3 is 15 residues. The germline V gene encodes CDR1 SGHTA and CDR2 FQGNSA. CDR3 bases: TGTGCCAGCAGCCCACGGACAGGAGCCTCCTATGGCTACACCTTC. Translating it yields CASSPRTGASYGYTF.

The CDR3 is CASSSIAGQNIQYF. DNA for the CDR3: TGTGCCAGCAGTTCAATAGCGGGGCAAAACATTCAGTACTTC. The gene calls are TRBV6-2 or TRBV6-3 and TRBJ2-4; 8 bases are a match to TRBD2. CDR3 length equals 14 residues. The germline CDR1 and CDR2 sequences are MNHEY and SVGEGT. V was clipped by 4 bases and J by 5 bases; unmatched bases: 4.

This sequence joins TRBV10-3 and TRBJ2-3; the match to TRBD2 covers 13 bases. Germline CDR1 ENHRY, CDR2 SYGVKD. Trimming removed 3 bases from V and 1 base from J; junction bases left unmatched: 4. The CDR3 sequence is 17 residues long. CDR3 region: CAISDRTSGGGTDTQYF. DNA of the CDR3: TGTGCCATCAGTGATCGGACTAGCGGGGGTGGCACAGATACGCAGTATTTT.

The chain joins TRBV4-1 to TRBJ2-7, with D perhaps TRBD1 (5 bases). The germline V and J ends were trimmed by 0 bases and 2 bases, with 14 bases remaining between them. Germline V CDR1 and CDR2: MGHRA, YSYEKL. The CDR3 is 16 residues long. Here the CDR3 reads CASSQDKGKNPYEQYF. CDR3 coding DNA: TGCGCCAGCAGCCAAGATAAGGGGAAAAATCCCTACGAGCAGTACTTC.